Below, 14 T cell receptor beta chains from the same sample are listed, as sequenced in a study of identical twins. MiXCR, applied by TCRdb to the 5' RACE reads, yields one record per CDR3 protein. Here the sample spans more than 400,000 distinct CDR3 sequences, roughly 15% being singletons. The data also belong to a second study, concerning yellow fever vaccine responses in identical twins.

Specimen: CD4+ T cells sorted from blood. The receptors here all came from a woman younger than 30 in good health.

The chain uses TRBV3-1 and TRBJ2-7; 7 bases are shared with TRBD1. CDR1 is LGHDT, CDR2 YNNKEL, per germline (reference sequence). J gave up 3 bases and V 6 bases, and 5 bases lay outside the gene matches. This CDR3 comprises 13 residues. CDR3: CASRKRQGYEQYF. In DNA form, the CDR3 reads TGTGCCAGCAGAAAAAGACAGGGCTACGAGCAGTACTTC.

This CDR3 reads CASSWGAGGRVTEAFF. CDR3 sequence (DNA): TGCGCCAGCAGCTGGGGGGCAGGGGGCCGGGTCACTGAAGCTTTCTTT. The V gene is TRBV5-1, the J gene TRBJ1-1, with 8 positions matching TRBD1. Germline trimming cut 3 bases from V and 4 bases from J; bases unmatched to any gene: 11. The CDR3 sequence is 16 residues long. The germline CDR1 and CDR2 sequences are SGHRS and YFSETQ.

This clonotype has more than one count but fewer than ten. The rearrangement joins TRBV5-6 to TRBJ1-1; D is undetermined. The CDR3 totals 13 residues. Germline CDR1 reads SGHDT; CDR2 reads YYEEEE. Trimming took off 0 bases at V and 8 bases at J, with 11 bases between the two ends. CDR3 nucleotide sequence: TGTGCCAGCAGCTTGGCGTACCCGAGGGAAGCTTTCTTT. Translation gives CASSLAYPREAFF.

A few counts support this clonotype. The V and J genes are TRBV2 and TRBJ2-2; D ambiguous. Per germline, CDR1 SNHLY and CDR2 FYNNEI. V lost 1 base and J lost 7, with 13 bases in between. The CDR3 is 15 amino acids. The CDR3 loop reads CASSEEKVLGGELFF. The CDR3 region has the DNA TGTGCCAGCAGTGAAGAGAAAGTTCTCGGCGGGGAGCTGTTTTTT.

Ten or more counts support this clonotype. The chain combines TRBV15 with TRBJ2-3; TRBD2 is a possible D gene (5 bases). The CDR3 is made up of 16 amino acids. V dropped 1 base and J dropped 0 bases, with 11 bases sitting between them. Germline V lookup: CDR1 LNHNV, CDR2 YYDKDF (reference sequence). CDR3 bases: TGTGCCACCAGCAGAGCTGGCCGCGGGAGCACAGATACGCAGTATTTT. Amino acid sequence: CATSRAGRGSTDTQYF. The whole variable domain, remainder taken from reference TRBV15 and TRBJ2-3, is DAMVIQNPRYQVTQFGKPVTLSCSQTLNHNVMYWYQQKSSQAPKLLFHYYDKDFNNEADTPDNFQSRRPNTSFCFLDIRSPGLGDTAMYLCATSRAGRGSTDTQYFGPGTRLTVL.

The chain recombines TRBV12-3 or TRBV12-4 with TRBJ1-6, with 9 bases lining up with TRBD1. After removal of 6 bases from V and 8 bases from J, the junction contained 11 bases not matched to a gene. The CDR3 is 16 amino acids. The CDR3 region is CASSRLWTGVYSPLHF. The CDR3 DNA sequence: TGTGCCAGCAGCCGACTGTGGACAGGGGTTTATTCACCCCTCCACTTT.

This clonotype was detected many times. The chain joins TRBV10-3 to TRBJ2-7; no clear D gene. CDR1 ENHRY and CDR2 SYGVKD come from the germline V gene. V was clipped by 4 bases and J by 0 bases, with 4 bases between them. The CDR3 is 12 amino acids. For the CDR3, the DNA is TGTGCCATCAGTGTCAACTCCTACGAGCAGTACTTC. It specifies CAISVNSYEQYF.

This clonotype was recorded many times. This chain uses TRBV29-1 with TRBJ1-5, with TRBD1 identical over 10 bases. Germline-derived CDR1 and CDR2 are SQVTM and ANQGSEA. V lost 5 bases, J lost 5 bases, and 3 bases stayed unmatched. CDR3 length equals 13 residues. CDR3 coding DNA: TGCAGCGTTTTGGGGACAGGGGATCAGCCCCAGCATTTT. Its translation: CSVLGTGDQPQHF.

The chain combines TRBV7-2 with TRBJ2-3; 13 nucleotides align to TRBD2. Germline CDR1 and CDR2: SGHTA and FQGNSA. The CDR3 is 16 residues long. V dropped 1 base and J dropped 4; count of bases not matched to a gene: 2. CDR3 in DNA: TGTGCCAGCAGCTTAGGACTAGCGGGAGGAGCAGATACGCAGTATTTT. Its protein product is CASSLGLAGGADTQYF.

The rearrangement uses TRBV20-1 and TRBJ2-3, with D maybe TRBD2 (5 bases). The CDR3 is 14 amino acids. Germline CDR1 is DFQATT and CDR2 is SNEGSKA (reference sequence). Trimming took off 5 bases at V and 0 bases at J, with 12 bases between the two ends. CDR3 in amino acids: CSAFSRTSTDTQYF. CDR3 bases: TGCAGTGCTTTTTCTAGGACTAGCACAGATACGCAGTATTTT.

The V and J genes are TRBV10-1 and TRBJ2-5, with D possibly being TRBD1 or TRBD2 (5 bases each). V shed 3 bases and J shed 1 base, with 15 bases lying between them. The CDR3 sequence is 16 residues long. Germline V gene lookup returns CDR1 WNHNN and CDR2 SYGVQD (reference sequence). The chain's CDR3 is CASSDQRTQPQETQYF. CDR3 bases: TGCGCCAGCAGTGATCAGCGGACACAACCCCAAGAGACCCAGTACTTC.

This chain links TRBV6-1 with TRBJ2-5, with D possibly TRBD1 on 6 matching bases. The V gene's germline CDR1 is MNHNS and CDR2 SASEGT. The CDR3 is 15 residues long. V lost 6 bases and J lost 4, with 18 bases in between. CDR3 sequence reads: CASSLGQSGAETQYF. CDR3 coding DNA: TGTGCCAGCAGCCTAGGACAGTCAGGAGCAGAGACCCAGTACTTC.

This clonotype was detected only a few times. This chain connects TRBV5-1 to TRBJ2-7; 7 bases map to TRBD2. The V gene's germline CDR1 is SGHRS and CDR2 YFSETQ. The J segment lost 3 bases and the V segment lost 4 bases, leaving 10 bases of the junction unmatched. CDR3 length equals 15 residues. This CDR3 reads CASSPTGGSLYEQYF. The CDR3 nucleotides read TGCGCCAGCAGCCCAACGGGAGGTTCGCTCTACGAGCAGTACTTC.

V is TRBV6-5 and J is TRBJ2-1; 13 nucleotides agree with TRBD2. The CDR3 runs to 16 residues. V lost 0 bases, J lost 7 bases, and 3 bases stayed unmatched. The germline V gene encodes CDR1 MNHEY and CDR2 SVGAGI. The CDR3 loop is CASSYSRTSGSNEQFF. CDR3 nucleotide sequence: TGTGCCAGCAGTTACTCGAGGACTAGCGGGAGTAATGAGCAGTTCTTC.